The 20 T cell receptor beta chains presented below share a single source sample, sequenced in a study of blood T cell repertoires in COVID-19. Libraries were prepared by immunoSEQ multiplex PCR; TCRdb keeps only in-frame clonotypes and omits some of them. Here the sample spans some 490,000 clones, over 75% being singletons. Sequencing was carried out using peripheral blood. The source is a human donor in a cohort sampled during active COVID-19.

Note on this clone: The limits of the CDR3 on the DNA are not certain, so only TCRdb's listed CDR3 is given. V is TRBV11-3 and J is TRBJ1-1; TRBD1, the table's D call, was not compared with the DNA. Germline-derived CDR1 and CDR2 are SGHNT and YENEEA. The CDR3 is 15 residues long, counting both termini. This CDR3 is CASKGGGSTSAEAFF.

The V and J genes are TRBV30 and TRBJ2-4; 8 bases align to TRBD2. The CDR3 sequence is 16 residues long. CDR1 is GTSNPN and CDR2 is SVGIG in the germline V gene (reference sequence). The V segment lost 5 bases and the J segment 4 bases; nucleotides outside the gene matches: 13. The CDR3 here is CAWDPGVAGPKNIQYF. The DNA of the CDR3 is TGTGCCTGGGATCCAGGGGTAGCGGGGCCTAAAAACATTCAGTACTTC. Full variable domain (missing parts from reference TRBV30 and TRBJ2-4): SQTIHQWPATLVQPVGSPLSLECTVEGTSNPNLYWYRQAAGRGLQLLFYSVGIGQISSEVPQNLSASRPQDRQFILSSKKLLLSDSGFYLCAWDPGVAGPKNIQYFGAGTRLSVL.

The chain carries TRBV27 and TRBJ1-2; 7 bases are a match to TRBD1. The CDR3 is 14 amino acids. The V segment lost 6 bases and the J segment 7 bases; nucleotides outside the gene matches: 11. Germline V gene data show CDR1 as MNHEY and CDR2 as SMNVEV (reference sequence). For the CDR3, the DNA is TGTGCCAGCAGAGAAAACGACAGGGTCCGTGGCTACACCTTC. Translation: CASRENDRVRGYTF.

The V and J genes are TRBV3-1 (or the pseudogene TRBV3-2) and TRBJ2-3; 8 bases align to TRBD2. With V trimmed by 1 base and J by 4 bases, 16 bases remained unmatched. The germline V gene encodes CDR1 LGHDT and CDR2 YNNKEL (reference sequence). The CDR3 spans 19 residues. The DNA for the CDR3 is TGTGCCAGCAGCCAAGCCGTTCAAGGAGCGGGAGCGGTGTCAGATACGCAGTATTTT. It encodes CASSQAVQGAGAVSDTQYF.

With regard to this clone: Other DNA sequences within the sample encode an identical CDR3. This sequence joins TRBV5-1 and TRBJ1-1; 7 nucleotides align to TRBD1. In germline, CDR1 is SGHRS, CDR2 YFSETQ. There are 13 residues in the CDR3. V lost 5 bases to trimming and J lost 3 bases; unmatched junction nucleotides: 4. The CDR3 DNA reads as TGCGCCAGCAGTTCGCAGGGGGACACTGAAGCTTTCTTT. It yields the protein CASSSQGDTEAFF.

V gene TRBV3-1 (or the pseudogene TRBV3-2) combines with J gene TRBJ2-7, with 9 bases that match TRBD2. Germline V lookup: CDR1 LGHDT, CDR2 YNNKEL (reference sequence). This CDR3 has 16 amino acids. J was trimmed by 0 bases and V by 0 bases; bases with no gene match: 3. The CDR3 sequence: CASSQDRSGSSYEQYF. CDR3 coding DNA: TGTGCCAGCAGCCAAGATCGTAGCGGGAGCTCCTACGAGCAGTACTTC.

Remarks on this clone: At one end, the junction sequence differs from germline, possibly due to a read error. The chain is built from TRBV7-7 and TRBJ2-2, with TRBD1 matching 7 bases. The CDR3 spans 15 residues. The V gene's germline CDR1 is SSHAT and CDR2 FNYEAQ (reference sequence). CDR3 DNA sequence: TGTGCTAGCAGCTTAGGGACAGCTAACACCGGGGAGCTGTTTTTT. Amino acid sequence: CASSLGTANTGELFF. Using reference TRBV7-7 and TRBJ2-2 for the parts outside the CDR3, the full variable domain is GAGVSQSPRYKVTKRGQDVTLRCDPISSHATLYWYQQALGQGPEFLTYFNYEAQPDKSGLPSDRFSAERPEGSISTLTIQRTEQRDSAMYRCASSLGTANTGELFFGEGSRLTVL.

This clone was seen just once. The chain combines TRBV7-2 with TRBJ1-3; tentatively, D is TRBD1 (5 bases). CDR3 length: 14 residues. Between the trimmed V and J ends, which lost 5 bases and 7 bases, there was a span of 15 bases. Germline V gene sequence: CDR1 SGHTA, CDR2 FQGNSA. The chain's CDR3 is CASSPSGEGNTIYF. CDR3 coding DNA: TGTGCCAGCAGCCCCTCGGGGGAGGGCAACACCATATATTTT.

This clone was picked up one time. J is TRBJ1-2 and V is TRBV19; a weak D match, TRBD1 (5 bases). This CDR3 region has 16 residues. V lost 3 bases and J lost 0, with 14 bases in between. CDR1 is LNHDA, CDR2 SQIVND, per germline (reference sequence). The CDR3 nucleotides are TGTGCCAGTAGTATGGTCGGCGCAGGGTCTAACTATGGCTACACCTTC. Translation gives CASSMVGAGSNYGYTF. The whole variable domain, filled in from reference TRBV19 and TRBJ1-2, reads DGGITQSPKYLFRKEGQNVTLSCEQNLNHDAMYWYRQDPGQGLRLIYYSQIVNDFQKGDIAEGYSVSREKKESFPLTVTSAQKNPTAFYLCASSMVGAGSNYGYTFGSGTRLTVV.

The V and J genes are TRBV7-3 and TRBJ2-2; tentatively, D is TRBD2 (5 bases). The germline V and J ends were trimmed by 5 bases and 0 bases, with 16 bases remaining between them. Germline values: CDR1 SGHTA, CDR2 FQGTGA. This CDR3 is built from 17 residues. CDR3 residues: CASSLRRGRANTGELFF. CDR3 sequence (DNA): TGTGCCAGCAGCCTTCGACGGGGAAGGGCGAACACCGGGGAGCTGTTTTTT.

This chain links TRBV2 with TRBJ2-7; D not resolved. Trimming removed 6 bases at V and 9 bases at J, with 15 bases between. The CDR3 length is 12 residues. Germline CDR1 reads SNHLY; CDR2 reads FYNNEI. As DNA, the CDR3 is TGTGCCAGCAGCGCTCAGGTTTATGGGCAGTACTTC. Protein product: CASSAQVYGQYF.

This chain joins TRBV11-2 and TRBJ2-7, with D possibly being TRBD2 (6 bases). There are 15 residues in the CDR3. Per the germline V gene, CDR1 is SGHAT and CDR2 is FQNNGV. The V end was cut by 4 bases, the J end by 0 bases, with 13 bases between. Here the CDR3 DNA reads TGTGCCAGCAGCTCCCAGGCGGGAAGCTCCTACGAGCAGTACTTC. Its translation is CASSSQAGSSYEQYF.

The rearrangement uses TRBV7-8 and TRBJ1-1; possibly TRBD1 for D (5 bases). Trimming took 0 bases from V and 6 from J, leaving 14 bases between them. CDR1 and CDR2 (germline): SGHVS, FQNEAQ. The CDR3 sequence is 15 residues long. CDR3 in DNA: TGTGCCAGCAGCTTAGCGCCAGGGTGGAGTGCTGAAGCTTTCTTT. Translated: CASSLAPGWSAEAFF.

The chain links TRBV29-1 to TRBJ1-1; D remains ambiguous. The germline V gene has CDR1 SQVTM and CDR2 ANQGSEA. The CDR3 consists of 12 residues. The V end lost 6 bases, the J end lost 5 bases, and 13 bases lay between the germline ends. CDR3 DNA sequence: TGCAGCGTAAAACACGGAGGGACTGAAGCTTTCTTT. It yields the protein CSVKHGGTEAFF.

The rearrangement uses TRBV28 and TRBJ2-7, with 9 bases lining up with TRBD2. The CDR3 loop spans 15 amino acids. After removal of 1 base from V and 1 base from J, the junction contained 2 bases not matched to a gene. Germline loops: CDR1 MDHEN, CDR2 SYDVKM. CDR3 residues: CASSLYLAGSYEQYF. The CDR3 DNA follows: TGTGCCAGCAGTTTATATCTAGCGGGGTCCTACGAGCAGTACTTC.

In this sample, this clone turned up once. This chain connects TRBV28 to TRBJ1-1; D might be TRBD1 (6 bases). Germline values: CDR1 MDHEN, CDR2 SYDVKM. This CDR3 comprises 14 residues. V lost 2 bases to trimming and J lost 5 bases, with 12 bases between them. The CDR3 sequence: CASSLAGGGTEAFF. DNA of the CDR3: TGTGCCAGCAGTTTAGCGGGGGGCGGAACTGAAGCTTTCTTT.

As DNA, the CDR3 is TGTGCCTGGAGTGTAGGACAGGGGATCACAGATACGCAGTATTTT. It is translated as CAWSVGQGITDTQYF. The rearrangement uses TRBV30 and TRBJ2-3, with TRBD1 matching over 9 bases. The length of the CDR3 is 15 residues. From germline, CDR1 is GTSNPN and CDR2 SVGIG (reference sequence). V lost 0 bases to trimming and J lost 2 bases; unmatched junction nucleotides: 3.

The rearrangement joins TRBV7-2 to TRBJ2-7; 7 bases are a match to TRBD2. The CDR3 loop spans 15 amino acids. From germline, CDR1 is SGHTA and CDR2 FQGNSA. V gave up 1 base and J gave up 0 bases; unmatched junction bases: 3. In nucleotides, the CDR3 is TGTGCCAGCAGCTTAGATAGCGGGCTCTCCTACGAGCAGTACTTC. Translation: CASSLDSGLSYEQYF. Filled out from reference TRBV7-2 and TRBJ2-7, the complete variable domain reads GAGVSQSPSNKVTEKGKDVELRCDPISGHTALYWYRQSLGQGLEFLIYFQGNSAPDKSGLPSDRFSAERTGGSVSTLTIQRTQQEDSAVYLCASSLDSGLSYEQYFGPGTRLTVT.

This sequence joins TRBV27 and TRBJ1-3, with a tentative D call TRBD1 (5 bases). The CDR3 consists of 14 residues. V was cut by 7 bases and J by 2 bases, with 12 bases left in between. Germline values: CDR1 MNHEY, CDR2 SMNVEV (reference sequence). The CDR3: CASTAGNPGNTIYF. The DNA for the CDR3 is TGTGCCAGCACTGCAGGGAATCCTGGAAACACCATATATTTT.

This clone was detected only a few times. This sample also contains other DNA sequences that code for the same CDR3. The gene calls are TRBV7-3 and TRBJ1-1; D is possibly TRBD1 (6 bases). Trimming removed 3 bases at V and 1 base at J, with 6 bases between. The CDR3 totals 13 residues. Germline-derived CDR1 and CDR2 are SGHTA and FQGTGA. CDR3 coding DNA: TGTGCCAGCAGCTTGGGGGCGAACACTGAAGCTTTCTTT. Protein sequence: CASSLGANTEAFF.